This entry describes one T cell receptor beta chain. Antigen: not known. The sample comes from a study of T cell responses to AZD1222 COVID-19 vaccine. General study findings and limits: It should be noted that donors were predominantly white British and more often female, and clonal diversity was possibly underestimated. At 160-218 and 743-854, vaccine-associated CD4 TCRs were dominant, and they spanned spike. Receipt of two AZD1222 doses was followed by a rise in Spike-specific TCR breadth and depth. Targets within unmutated variant regions were reportedly found for nearly half of spike-specific TCRs.

The CDR3 totals 19 residues. With V trimmed by 3 bases and J by 1 base, 13 bases remained unmatched. From germline, CDR1 is MDHEN and CDR2 SYDVKM. Sequencing used immunoSEQ multiplex PCR; TCRdb keeps in-frame clones, though not all of them. The sample includes around 120,000 clones, over 75% of them seen just once. This sample comprised peripheral blood, obtained on day 0 of MenACWY control vaccination. The chain has TRBV28 and TRBJ1-3, with 9 bases identical to TRBD1. The clonotype originates from an adult in good health. The CDR3 coding sequence is TGTGCCAGCAGTTTGGGCCCCCCGGGACAGGGTGGGTCTGGAAACACCATATATTTT. This sequence encodes CASSLGPPGQGGSGNTIYF.